A selection of T cell receptor beta chains follows, all from one sample in a study of graft-versus-host responses after intestinal transplantation. The method was immunoSEQ multiplex PCR; TCRdb's version includes in-frame clones alone and lacks a portion of them. The sample contains 15,000 to 20,000 clones, roughly 82% of which appear only once. The sequencing used ileum tissue, collected 17 days after transplant. All receptors derive from a human patient who received an intestinal transplant, so some T cells may come from the graft donor. The CDR3 runs from the conserved cysteine through the conserved F or W. Each record gives: D gene, J gene, V gene, CDR3 DNA, CDR3 protein. The D gene is left open where the match is weak.

.	TRBJ2-7	TRBV11-2	TGTGCCAGCAGCTCGTGGGACGGGACCTACGAGCAGTACTTC	CASSSWDGTYEQYF
TRBD1	TRBJ2-7	TRBV19	TGTGCCAGTAGTATCCGACAGGGACCCACCTACGAGCAGTACTTC	CASSIRQGPTYEQYF
.	TRBJ1-1	TRBV4-1	TGCGCCAGCAGCCAAGATTCAGGGGTCCTGAACACTGAAGCTTTCTTT	CASSQDSGVLNTEAFF
.	TRBJ1-1	TRBV7-9	TGTGCCAGCAGCGTAGCCATAACTGGGGCTGAAGCTTTCTTT	CASSVAITGAEAFF
.	TRBJ2-3	TRBV21-1	TGTGCCAGCAGCAAAGCTTTCCGGGACAACGATGGGGATACGCAGTATTTT	CASSKAFRDNDGDTQYF
.	TRBJ1-2	TRBV28	TGTGCCAGCAGCCTCCCTGAGGTAAACTATGGCTACACCTTC	CASSLPEVNYGYTF
.	TRBJ2-3	TRBV6-4	TGTGCCAGCAGTGACTGGAGCTCAGCTAGCACAGATACGCAGTATTTT	CASSDWSSASTDTQYF
TRBD1	TRBJ2-1	TRBV7-9	TGTGCCAGCAGCCCGGGACAGGGCTCCTACAATGAGCAGTTCTTC	CASSPGQGSYNEQFF
.	TRBJ1-3	TRBV9	TGTGCCAGCAGCGTAGGACCCCAGGGTGGTAGAAACACCATATATTTT	CASSVGPQGGRNTIYF
TRBD2	TRBJ2-2	TRBV28	TGTGCCAGCAGTTTATGGGGGATAGCGGGAGCCGGAACCGGGGAGCTGTTTTTT	CASSLWGIAGAGTGELFF
TRBD1	TRBJ2-7	TRBV27	TGTGCCAGCAGTTCTGCACAGATGACAGGGCTTTTCTACGAGCAGTACTTC	CASSSAQMTGLFYEQYF
.	TRBJ2-5	TRBV28	TGTGCCAGCAGTTTATTTGGGGAGAGGGGACCGTTGGGCGAGACCCAGTACTTC	CASSLFGERGPLGETQYF
TRBD2	TRBJ2-1	TRBV7-6	TGTGCCAGCAGCTTAGGCGGCGGGAGGGCCTTAGATGAGCAGTTCTTC	CASSLGGGRALDEQFF
.	TRBJ2-2	TRBV5-1	TGCGCCAGCAGCCCTGGCTTAGGTGGCACCGGGGAGCTGTTTTTT	CASSPGLGGTGELFF